The T cell receptor (beta chain) described here comes from a study of cytomegalovirus exposure and HLA in healthy donors. PCR was performed using 60 Vbeta and 13 Jbeta primers. Here immunoSEQ multiplex PCR was the method, and the copy in TCRdb shows in-frame clones only, minus some. This sample's clone table lists 120,000 or so clones. V was pared by 4 bases and J by 5 bases, with 8 bases between. The length of the CDR3 is 11 residues. Per the germline V gene, CDR1 is GTSNPN and CDR2 is SVGIG (reference sequence). The chain combines TRBV30 with TRBJ1-1, with unresolved D. This clonotype was obtained from a man younger than 30 in good health and CMV-seronegative. Material: PBMCs. This CDR3 is CAWNGETEAFF. The CDR3 DNA reads as TGTGCCTGGAATGGTGAGACTGAAGCTTTCTTT. Full variable domain (missing parts from reference TRBV30 and TRBJ1-1): SQTIHQWPATLVQPVGSPLSLECTVEGTSNPNLYWYRQAAGRGLQLLFYSVGIGQISSEVPQNLSASRPQDRQFILSSKKLLLSDSGFYLCAWNGETEAFFGQGTRLTVV.